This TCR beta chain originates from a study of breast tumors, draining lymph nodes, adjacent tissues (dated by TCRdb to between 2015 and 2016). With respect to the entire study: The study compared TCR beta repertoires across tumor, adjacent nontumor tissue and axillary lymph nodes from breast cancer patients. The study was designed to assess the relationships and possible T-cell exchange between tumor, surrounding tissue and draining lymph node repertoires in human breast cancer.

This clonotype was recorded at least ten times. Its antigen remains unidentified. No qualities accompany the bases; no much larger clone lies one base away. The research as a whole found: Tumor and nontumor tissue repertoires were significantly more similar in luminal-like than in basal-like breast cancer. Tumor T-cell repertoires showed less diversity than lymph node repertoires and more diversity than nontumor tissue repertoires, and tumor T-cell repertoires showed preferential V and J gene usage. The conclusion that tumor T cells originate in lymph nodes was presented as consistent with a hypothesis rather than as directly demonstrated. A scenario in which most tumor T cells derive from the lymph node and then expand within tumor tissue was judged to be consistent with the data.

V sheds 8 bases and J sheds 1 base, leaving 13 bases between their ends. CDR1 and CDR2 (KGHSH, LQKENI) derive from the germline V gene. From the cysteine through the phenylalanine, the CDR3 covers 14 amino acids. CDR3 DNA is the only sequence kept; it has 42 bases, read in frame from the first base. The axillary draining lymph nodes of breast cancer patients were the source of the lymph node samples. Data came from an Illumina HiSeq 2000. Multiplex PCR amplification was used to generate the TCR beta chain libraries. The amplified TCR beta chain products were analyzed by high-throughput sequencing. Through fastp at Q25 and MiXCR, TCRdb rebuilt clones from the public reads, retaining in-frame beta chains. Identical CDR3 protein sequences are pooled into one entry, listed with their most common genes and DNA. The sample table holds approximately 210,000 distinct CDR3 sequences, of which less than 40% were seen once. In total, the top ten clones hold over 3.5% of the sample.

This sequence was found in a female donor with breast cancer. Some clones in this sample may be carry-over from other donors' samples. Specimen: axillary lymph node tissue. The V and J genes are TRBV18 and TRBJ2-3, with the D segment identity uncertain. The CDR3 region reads CASAPRLGTDTQYF. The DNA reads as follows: TGTGCCAGCGCCCCTCGACTGGGCACAGATACGCAGTATTTT. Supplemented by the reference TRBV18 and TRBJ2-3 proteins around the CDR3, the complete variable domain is NAGVMQNPRHLVRRRGQEARLRCSPMKGHSHVYWYRQLPEEGLKFMVYLQKENIIDESGMPKERFSAEFPKEGPSILRIQQVVRGDSAAYFCASAPRLGTDTQYFGPGTRLTVL.